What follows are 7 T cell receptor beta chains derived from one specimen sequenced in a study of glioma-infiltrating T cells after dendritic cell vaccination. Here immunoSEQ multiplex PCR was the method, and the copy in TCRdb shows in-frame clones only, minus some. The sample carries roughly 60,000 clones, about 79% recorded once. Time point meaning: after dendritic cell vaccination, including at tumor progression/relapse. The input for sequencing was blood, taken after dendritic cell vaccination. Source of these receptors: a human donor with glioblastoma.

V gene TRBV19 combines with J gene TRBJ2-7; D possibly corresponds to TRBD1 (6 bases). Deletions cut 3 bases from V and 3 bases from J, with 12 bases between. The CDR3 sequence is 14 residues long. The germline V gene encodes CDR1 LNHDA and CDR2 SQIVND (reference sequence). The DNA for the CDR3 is TGTGCCAGTAGTATGGACAGTACCTTCTACGAGCAGTACTTC. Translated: CASSMDSTFYEQYF.

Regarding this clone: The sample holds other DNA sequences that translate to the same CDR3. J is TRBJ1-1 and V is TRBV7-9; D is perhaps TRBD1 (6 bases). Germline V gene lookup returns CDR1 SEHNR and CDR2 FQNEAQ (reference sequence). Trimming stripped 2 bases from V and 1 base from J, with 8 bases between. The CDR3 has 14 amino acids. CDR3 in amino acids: CASSLSGENTEAFF. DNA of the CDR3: TGTGCCAGCAGCTTATCAGGGGAGAACACTGAAGCTTTCTTT.

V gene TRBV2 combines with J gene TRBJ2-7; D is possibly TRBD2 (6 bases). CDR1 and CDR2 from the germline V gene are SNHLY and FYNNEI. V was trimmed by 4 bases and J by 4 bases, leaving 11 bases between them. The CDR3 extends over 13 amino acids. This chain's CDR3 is CASSGPGGYEQYF. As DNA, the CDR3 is TGTGCCAGCAGTGGGCCCGGGGGTTACGAGCAGTACTTC.

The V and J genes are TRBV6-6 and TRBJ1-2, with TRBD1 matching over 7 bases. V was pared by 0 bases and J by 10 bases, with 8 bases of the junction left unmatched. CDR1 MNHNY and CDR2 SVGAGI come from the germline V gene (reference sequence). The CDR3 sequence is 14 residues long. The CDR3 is CASSYSSGRGPYTF. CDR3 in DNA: TGTGCCAGCAGTTACTCGTCAGGAAGGGGGCCCTACACCTTC.

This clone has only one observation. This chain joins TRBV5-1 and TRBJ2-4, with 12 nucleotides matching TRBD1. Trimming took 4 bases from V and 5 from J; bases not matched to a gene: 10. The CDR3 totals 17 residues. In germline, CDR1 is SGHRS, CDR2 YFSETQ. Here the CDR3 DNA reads TGCGCCAGCAGCCCGGGACAGGGGGCGAACTGGGAAAACATTCAGTACTTC. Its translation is CASSPGQGANWENIQYF.

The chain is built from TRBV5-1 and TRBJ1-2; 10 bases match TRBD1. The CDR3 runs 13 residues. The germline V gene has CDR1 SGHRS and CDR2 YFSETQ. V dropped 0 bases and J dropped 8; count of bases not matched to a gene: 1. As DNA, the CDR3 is TGCGCCAGCAGCTTGGGGGACAGGGGAGGCTACACCTTC. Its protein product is CASSLGDRGGYTF.

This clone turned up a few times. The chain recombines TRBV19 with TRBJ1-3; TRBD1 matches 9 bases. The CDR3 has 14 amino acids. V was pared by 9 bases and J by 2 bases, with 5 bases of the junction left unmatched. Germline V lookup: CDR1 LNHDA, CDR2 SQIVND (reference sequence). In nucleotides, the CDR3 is TGTGCCAGCGCTACAGGGGGCACTGGAAACACCATATATTTT. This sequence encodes CASATGGTGNTIYF.